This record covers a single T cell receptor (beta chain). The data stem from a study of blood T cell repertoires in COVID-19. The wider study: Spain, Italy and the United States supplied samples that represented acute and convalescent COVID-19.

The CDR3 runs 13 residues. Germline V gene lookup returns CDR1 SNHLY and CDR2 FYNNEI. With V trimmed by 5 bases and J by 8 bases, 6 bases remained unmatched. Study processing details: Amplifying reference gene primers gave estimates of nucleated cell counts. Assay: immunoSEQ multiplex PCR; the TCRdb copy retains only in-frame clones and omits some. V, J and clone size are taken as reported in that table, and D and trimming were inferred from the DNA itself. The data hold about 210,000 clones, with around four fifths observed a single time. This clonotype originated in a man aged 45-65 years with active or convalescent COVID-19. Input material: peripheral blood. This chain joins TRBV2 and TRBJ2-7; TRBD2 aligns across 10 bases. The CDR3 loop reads CASSSGTSDKQYF. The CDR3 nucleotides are TGTGCCAGCAGTTCCGGGACTAGCGACAAGCAGTACTTC.